This T cell receptor beta chain was found in a study of response to subunit inactivated influenza vaccine. This clonotype was picked up one time. Its antigen is currently unknown. Study outcomes and limitations: New T cells are recruited in small numbers by each seasonal influenza vaccination, according to the authors' suggestion.

The V end lost 4 bases, the J end lost 4 bases, and 10 bases lay between the germline ends. The length of the CDR3 is 14 residues. Germline V gene sequence: CDR1 LNHDA, CDR2 SQIVND (reference sequence). A single record per CDR3 protein comes from TCRdb applying MiXCR to the RT-PCR reads. The repertoire holds about 500,000 distinct CDR3 sequences, with 16% as singletons. The sample here was CD4+ T cells sorted from PBMCs, taken around 25 months after vaccination. The sequence was collected from a man between 50 and 69 years old who received an inactivated influenza vaccine. The chain joins TRBV19 to TRBJ1-4, with D hard to call. The CDR3 coding sequence is TGTGCCAGTAGTACCAGGAAAGATAATGAAAAACTGTTTTTT. This translates into CASSTRKDNEKLFF.